This T cell receptor (beta chain) was observed in a study of cytomegalovirus exposure and HLA in healthy donors. Findings of the study overall: There were a few CMV-associated chains whose specificity for CMV antigens was confirmed in vitro. Cytomegalovirus status was reportedly diagnosed by the classifier with high specificity and sensitivity.

TCRdb's table, derived via immunoSEQ multiplex PCR, lists solely in-frame clones and lacks some. The sample contains fewer than 150,000 clones, roughly 88% of which appear only once. As regards this clone: Its cognate antigen is unknown.

With 7 bases clipped from V and 0 bases from J, the junction kept 3 bases outside the gene matches. Germline loops: CDR1 SEHNR, CDR2 FQNEAQ (reference sequence). The CDR3 runs to 14 residues. This chain uses TRBV7-9 with TRBJ1-3; 7 bases fit TRBD1. The receptor comes from a man aged 18 to 30 in good health and CMV-seronegative. Input material: PBMCs. CDR3 amino acids: CASTRQGSGNTIYF. CDR3 nucleotide sequence: TGTGCCAGCACGAGACAGGGCTCTGGAAACACCATATATTTT.